These T cell receptor beta chains were read from a single sample in a study of T cell repertoires in cytomegalovirus infection. These receptors' targets are unknown. MiXCR was run by TCRdb on the reads, yielding one entry per CDR3 protein. The sample lists 100,000 or so distinct CDR3 sequences; around 40% were seen once. The sample in question was CD8+ T cells from cultured PBMCs, obtained from culture after CMV antigen stimulation. These TCRs come from a human donor in good health (CMV status not recorded). Some clones in this sample may be carry-over from other donors' samples. The CDR3 runs from the conserved cysteine through the conserved F or W.

V	J	CDR3
TRBV6-5	TRBJ1-2	CASSYSGQQSGYGYTF
TRBV28	TRBJ1-1	CASSFPGGGHLNTEAFF
TRBV14	TRBJ2-7	CASSQVQGTGGDEFSYEQYF
TRBV7-2	TRBJ2-7	CASSPTLAVPSYEQYF
TRBV4-1	TRBJ1-1	CASRIGQFTEAFF
TRBV20-1	TRBJ1-1	CSASPIDYRTEAFF
TRBV11-2	TRBJ1-3	CASSQTTSTGNTIYF
TRBV7-8	TRBJ2-7	CASSQSGTAIYEQYF
TRBV7-6	TRBJ2-1	CASSLTPTSGGPYNEQFF
TRBV29-1	TRBJ1-2	CSVEDLYRDSDGYTF
TRBV7-9	TRBJ2-7	CASSPDSYLREQYF
TRBV7-9	TRBJ2-1	CASSASGGPYNEQFF
TRBV20-1	TRBJ1-2	CSARDRRGTVYGYTF
TRBV5-4	TRBJ2-5	CASSLKGEETQYF
TRBV4-1	TRBJ2-1	CASLPGTSEKGEQFF
TRBV19	TRBJ2-1	CASSIEPRPGEQFF
TRBV5-5	TRBJ2-5	CASSFWGNGGATQYF
TRBV20-1	TRBJ2-1	CSASGTSGFSYNEQFF
TRBV14	TRBJ2-1	CASSQGGGDYNEQFF
TRBV12-3/TRBV12-4	TRBJ1-4	CASSPWDMSEKLFF
TRBV9	TRBJ2-1	CASSEGGWDSSYNEQFF
TRBV28	TRBJ2-5	CASNRNRRYVGETQYF
TRBV7-8	TRBJ2-1	CASSFSDDGNEQFF
TRBV5-6	TRBJ2-7	CASSLVGQAPYEQYF
TRBV13	TRBJ2-7	CASSLGRGRAYEQYF